This is a list of T cell receptor beta chains from one sample in a study of shared T cell receptors in the human thymus. Repertoires were generated with immunoSEQ multiplex PCR, while TCRdb's copy carries only in-frame clones and drops some. This sample carries around 730,000 clones, 80% to 90% of them seen once, and the ten largest clones take 0.0095% to 0.013%. This same sample was also taken into another study, of human thymus T cells.

Sequenced input: thymocytes. All receptors come from a girl younger than two with a congenital heart defect. Each CDR3 is given with its conserved first and last residue. D genes are given only for firm matches. Not all rows give a size; the values are once, few, many and, for expanded clones, a class.

D gene	clone size	V gene	J gene	CDR3 protein	CDR3 DNA
TRBD1	-	TRBV28	TRBJ1-1	CASSLEFSLGQGINTEAFF	TGTGCCAGCAGTTTAGAGTTTAGCTTAGGACAGGGGATAAACACTGAAGCTTTCTTT
-	-	TRBV13	TRBJ1-1	CASSLPPLQMNTEAFF	TGTGCCAGCAGCCTCCCCCCTCTACAGATGAACACTGAAGCTTTCTTT
TRBD1	-	TRBV12-5	TRBJ1-2	CASGSPGQGGGYTF	TGTGCTAGTGGTTCGCCGGGACAGGGAGGAGGCTACACCTTC
TRBD1	-	TRBV28	TRBJ1-5	CASSRTGTANQPQHF	TGTGCCAGCAGCCGCACCGGGACAGCGAATCAGCCCCAGCATTTT
-	-	TRBV6-1	TRBJ1-6	CASIGTYNSPLHF	TGTGCCAGCATCGGGACTTATAATTCCCCCCTCCACTTT
TRBD1	once	TRBV7-2	TRBJ1-5	CASSTTGGEGSNQPQHF	TGTGCCAGCAGCACTACAGGGGGCGAGGGTAGCAATCAGCCCCAGCATTTT
-	-	TRBV28	TRBJ1-1	CASSLGGGGWTEAFF	TGTGCCAGCAGTTTAGGAGGAGGTGGGTGGACTGAAGCTTTCTTT
-	-	TRBV19	TRBJ2-5	CASSKVIGGTQYF	TGTGCCAGTAGTAAGGTGATTGGAGGGACCCAGTACTTC
TRBD1	once	TRBV5-1	TRBJ1-1	CASSWTGMNTEAFF	TGCGCCAGCAGCTGGACAGGGATGAACACTGAAGCTTTCTTT
-	-	TRBV5-6	TRBJ2-6	CASSLTGPISGANVLTF	TGTGCCAGCAGCCTGACAGGACCCATTTCTGGGGCCAACGTCCTGACTTTC
-	once	TRBV10-1	TRBJ2-2	CASSDSPNQNTGELFF	TGCGCCAGCAGTGACTCCCCTAACCAGAACACCGGGGAGCTGTTTTTT
TRBD1	-	TRBV5-1	TRBJ2-1	CASSYQGAYNEQFF	TGCGCCAGCAGCTACCAGGGGGCGTACAATGAGCAGTTCTTC
-	once	TRBV10-3	TRBJ2-1	CAISGDWTNSPYNEQFF	TGTGCCATCAGTGGGGACTGGACGAACAGTCCCTACAATGAGCAGTTCTTC
TRBD1	-	TRBV5-8	TRBJ2-7	CASSLDRGRYEQYF	TGTGCCAGCAGCTTGGACAGGGGGCGCTACGAGCAGTACTTC
-	few	TRBV7-2	TRBJ1-1	CASSFDRRTTEAFF	TGTGCCAGCAGCTTCGACCGGAGGACCACTGAAGCTTTCTTT
-	-	TRBV7-9	TRBJ1-5	CASSLGQFNQPQHF	TGTGCCAGCAGCCTCGGACAGTTCAATCAGCCCCAGCATTTT
TRBD1	-	TRBV27	TRBJ1-6	CASSLKNTDRKVDSPLHF	TGTGCCAGCAGTTTAAAGAACACGGACAGGAAGGTGGATTCACCCCTCCACTTT
-	-	TRBV19	TRBJ1-6	CASRRTRDTINSPLHF	TGTGCCAGCCGACGAACCAGGGACACCATAAATTCACCCCTCCACTTT
-	-	TRBV29-1	TRBJ2-5	CSVDIAQETQYF	TGCAGCGTGGACATAGCCCAAGAGACCCAGTACTTC
-	-	TRBV15	TRBJ1-1	CATSRDRENARDGRGEAFF	TGTGCCACCAGCAGAGATCGTGAGAATGCCCGAGACGGGAGGGGTGAAGCTTTCTTT
-	-	TRBV19	TRBJ1-1	CASSMQMPTEAFF	TGTGCCAGTAGTATGCAGATGCCCACTGAAGCTTTCTTT
TRBD1	-	TRBV10-3	TRBJ1-5	CAIGTGEFFQPQHF	TGTGCCATCGGGACAGGGGAGTTTTTTCAGCCCCAGCATTTT
-	once	TRBV7-2	TRBJ1-2	CASSVSQLPYGYTF	TGTGCCAGCAGCGTGTCACAGCTGCCCTATGGCTACACCTTC
-	-	TRBV27	TRBJ1-6	CASSLSGRASSYNSPLHF	TGTGCCAGCAGTTTATCTGGGCGGGCCAGCTCCTATAATTCACCCCTCCACTTT
-	few	TRBV6-1	TRBJ1-1	CASSEAFRRRGGNTEAFF	TGTGCCAGCAGTGAAGCTTTCCGGCGGCGAGGGGGGAACACTGAAGCTTTCTTT
-	few	TRBV9	TRBJ2-7	CASSARTGEGGEQYF	TGTGCCAGCAGCGCTAGGACGGGTGAGGGGGGGGAGCAGTACTTC
-	-	TRBV7-8	TRBJ1-2	CASSLWAVTNYGYTF	TGTGCCAGCAGCTTATGGGCCGTCACTAACTATGGCTACACCTTC
TRBD2	-	TRBV5-4	TRBJ2-1	CASSRLAGGPYEQFF	TGTGCCAGCAGCCGACTAGCGGGGGGGCCGTATGAGCAGTTCTTC
-	once	TRBV7-8	TRBJ1-6	CASVKFGESPPLHF	TGTGCCAGCGTAAAATTTGGGGAGTCCCCACCCCTCCACTTT
TRBD1	-	TRBV28	TRBJ2-5	CASSLPNRGRNQETQYF	TGTGCCAGCAGTTTACCTAACAGGGGGAGGAACCAAGAGACCCAGTACTTC
-	-	TRBV5-1	TRBJ2-2	CASSKLLRWRPGELFF	TGCGCCAGCAGCAAACTTTTAAGGTGGAGGCCTGGGGAGCTGTTTTTT
-	-	TRBV12-5	TRBJ1-1	CASGPPNTEAFF	TGTGCTAGTGGCCCTCCGAACACTGAAGCTTTCTTT